The rows below give T cell receptor beta chains drawn from one sample of a study of T cells in Graves' hyperthyroidism and ophthalmopathy. One entry per CDR3 protein results from TCRdb running MiXCR on the multiplex PCR reads. The profile shows some 370,000 distinct CDR3 sequences, more than 13% of them singletons. Sample: blood. The receptors derive from a middle-aged man with Graves' ophthalmopathy. Both conserved end residues are part of each CDR3. D genes are given only for firm matches. Clone size appears in some rows only: once, few, many, or a class for an expanded clone.

d_call	v_call	clone_size	j_call	cdr3_nt	cdr3_aa
.	TRBV7-2	.	TRBJ2-7	TGTGCCAGCAGCTTAGCCGCCAGGGGACACTACGAGCAGTACTTC	CASSLAARGHYEQYF
.	TRBV6-5	many	TRBJ2-7	TGTGCCAGCAGTTACAACAAGGGAGCGGGCCCCGCCTACGAGCAGTACTTC	CASSYNKGAGPAYEQYF
TRBD2	TRBV7-8	few	TRBJ2-1	TGTGGTTGGGGAGGGAGATACAATGAGCAGTTCTTC	CGWGGRYNEQFF
.	TRBV7-8	.	TRBJ2-5	TGTGCCAGCAGCTTAGTTGGACGGGAGAGGTGGGAGACCCAGTACTTC	CASSLVGRERWETQYF
TRBD2	TRBV20-1	few	TRBJ2-7	TGCAGTGCTCAGTCAGGGAGGGATTTCGGGGAGCAGTACTTC	CSAQSGRDFGEQYF
.	TRBV7-8	many	TRBJ2-1	TGTGCCAGCAGCTTAATGGGTAGCGTTTCCTACAATGAGCAGTTCTTC	CASSLMGSVSYNEQFF
.	TRBV29-1	few	TRBJ2-4	TGCAGCGTTGAAGATCTTAATAGAAGAAACATTCAGTACTTC	CSVEDLNRRNIQYF
.	TRBV20-1	many	TRBJ2-5	TGCAGTGCTAGAGCGCGCCAGAGTTTACAAGAGACCCAGTACTTC	CSARARQSLQETQYF
TRBD2	TRBV3-1	.	TRBJ2-3	TGTGCCAGCAGCCAACTTCTAGCGGGAGGGCCTAGCACAGATACGCAGTATTTT	CASSQLLAGGPSTDTQYF
TRBD2	TRBV6-6	many	TRBJ2-5	TGTGCCAGCAGTTACTCCGCACTAGCGGGAGAGAGCCAAGAGACCCAGTACTTC	CASSYSALAGESQETQYF
.	TRBV15	few	TRBJ1-5	TGTGCCACCAGCAGAGATGCGGATAGGCCCCAGCATTTT	CATSRDADRPQHF
.	TRBV6-6	.	TRBJ1-5	TGTGCCAGCAGTTACTCCCCCAGGGCCAACAATCAGCCCCAGCATTTT	CASSYSPRANNQPQHF
.	TRBV19	few	TRBJ2-3	TGTGCCAGTAAGGTCGGAGTATCAGATACGCAGTATTTT	CASKVGVSDTQYF
TRBD1	TRBV20-1	many	TRBJ2-7	TGCAGTGCTAGTTTCCAGGGGGCAAGCTACGAGCAGTACTTC	CSASFQGASYEQYF
TRBD1	TRBV11-2	once	TRBJ2-7	TGTGCCAGCAGCTTCGACAGGGGTATCCACGAGCAGTACTTC	CASSFDRGIHEQYF
.	TRBV20-1	few	TRBJ1-1	TGCAGTGCTAGAGATCCCCCAGACACTGAAGCTTTCTTT	CSARDPPDTEAFF
.	TRBV20-1	many	TRBJ2-1	TGCAGTGCTTCGCCGGATGGGGGACGAGCCTACAATGAGCAGTTCTTC	CSASPDGGRAYNEQFF
.	TRBV6-1	.	TRBJ2-7	TGTGCCAGCAGTCGGGGATTGACATCTTCCTACGAGCAGTACTTC	CASSRGLTSSYEQYF
TRBD2	TRBV19	few	TRBJ2-7	TGTGCCAGTAGTACCCCCGGAGTAGCGGGAGAGGCTTACGAGCAGTACTTC	CASSTPGVAGEAYEQYF
.	TRBV7-2	.	TRBJ1-3	TGTGCCAGCAGCCCGGGTTCCGGGGGCGCCTCTGGAAACACCATATATTTT	CASSPGSGGASGNTIYF
TRBD1	TRBV29-1	many	TRBJ1-1	TGCAGCGGAGGGACAGGGGACACTGAAGCTTTCTTT	CSGGTGDTEAFF
TRBD1	TRBV20-1	few	TRBJ2-2	TGCAGTGCTAGATTTTATGCGGAGACAGGGGGTTTGGAGCTGTTTTTT	CSARFYAETGGLELFF
.	TRBV12-3/TRBV12-4	many	TRBJ1-5	TGTGCCAGCAGTTTAGGGCAGGGAAGAGGCAATCAGCCCCAGCATTTT	CASSLGQGRGNQPQHF
.	TRBV4-1	.	TRBJ2-4	TGTGCCAGCAGCCAAGATCTTGGGCGCCTCAAAAACATTCAGTACTTC	CASSQDLGRLKNIQYF
.	TRBV18	many	TRBJ2-3	TGTGCCAGCTCACTGGTAGACAGGACCTACACAGATACGCAGTATTTT	CASSLVDRTYTDTQYF
.	TRBV18	many	TRBJ2-1	TGTGCCAGCTCCCTCCGGGCCATTAGGTCCTACAATGAGCAGTTCTTC	CASSLRAIRSYNEQFF
.	TRBV19	few	TRBJ2-2	TGTGCCAGTAGTATAGAGACCCAGGCCGGGGAGCTGTTTTTT	CASSIETQAGELFF
TRBD1	TRBV3-1	many	TRBJ1-1	TGTGCCAGCAGTCCTAAGACAGGGGGCACTGAAGCTTTCTTT	CASSPKTGGTEAFF
.	TRBV7-9	.	TRBJ2-1	TGTGCCAGCAGCTTAAATCCCGAGCAGTTCTTC	CASSLNPEQFF
TRBD1	TRBV6-4	few	TRBJ1-5	TGTGCCAGCAACACGACAGGGGGCGCAGGGCAGCCCCAGCATTTT	CASNTTGGAGQPQHF
TRBD2	TRBV7-9	many	TRBJ2-1	TGTGCCAGCAGCCTCCTGACTAGCGGGAGGGCCGGGGTTGGTGAGCAGTTCTTC	CASSLLTSGRAGVGEQFF
.	TRBV7-9	few	TRBJ2-1	TGTGCCAGCAGCCAACAGGGTCCTGAGCAGTTCTTC	CASSQQGPEQFF
.	TRBV15	many	TRBJ1-3	TGTGCCACCAGCAGGGCCCCAGGGTCCGGAAACACCATATATTTT	CATSRAPGSGNTIYF
.	TRBV7-9	.	TRBJ2-2	TGTGCCAGCAGCCCACAGAGTAAGAACACCGGGGAGCTGTTTTTT	CASSPQSKNTGELFF
.	TRBV11-3	many	TRBJ2-4	TGTGCCAGCAGCCCCTTCCCTGCAGGGGTTCAGTACTTC	CASSPFPAGVQYF
.	TRBV28	many	TRBJ2-3	TGTGCCAGCAGTTCTGGAGCGGATACGCAGTATTTT	CASSSGADTQYF
TRBD1	TRBV29-1	few	TRBJ1-2	TGCAGCGTACTACAGGGGCTTGGCTACACCTTC	CSVLQGLGYTF
.	TRBV6-2/TRBV6-3	.	TRBJ2-5	TGTGCCAGCAGTTACTGGTCCCAAGAGACCCAGTACTTC	CASSYWSQETQYF
TRBD1	TRBV25-1	many	TRBJ1-2	TGTGCCAGCAGTGAATACAGGGGGCCCAGCTATGGCTACACCTTC	CASSEYRGPSYGYTF
.	TRBV10-2	.	TRBJ1-6	TGCGCCAGCCTAGACAGCTCCTATAATTCACCCCTCCACTTT	CASLDSSYNSPLHF
TRBD1	TRBV28	many	TRBJ1-4	TGTGCCAGCAGTTTTGGCCCCGCTAATCGACAGGGAGGGGAAAAACTGTTTTTT	CASSFGPANRQGGEKLFF
.	TRBV12-3/TRBV12-4	few	TRBJ1-5	TGTGCCAGCAGTTCTGGGGATCGTCAGCCCCAGCATTTT	CASSSGDRQPQHF